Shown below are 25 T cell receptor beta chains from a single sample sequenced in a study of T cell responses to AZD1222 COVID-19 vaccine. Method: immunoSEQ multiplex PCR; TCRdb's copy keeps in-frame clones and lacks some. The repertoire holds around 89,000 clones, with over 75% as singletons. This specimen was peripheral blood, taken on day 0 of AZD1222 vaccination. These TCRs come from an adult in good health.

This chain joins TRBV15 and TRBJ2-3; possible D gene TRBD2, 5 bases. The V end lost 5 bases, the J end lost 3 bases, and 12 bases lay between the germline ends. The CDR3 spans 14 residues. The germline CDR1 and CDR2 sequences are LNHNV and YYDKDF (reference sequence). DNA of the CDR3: TGTGCCACCAGCGGGTCTACGGGGACAGATACGCAGTATTTT. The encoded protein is CATSGSTGTDTQYF.

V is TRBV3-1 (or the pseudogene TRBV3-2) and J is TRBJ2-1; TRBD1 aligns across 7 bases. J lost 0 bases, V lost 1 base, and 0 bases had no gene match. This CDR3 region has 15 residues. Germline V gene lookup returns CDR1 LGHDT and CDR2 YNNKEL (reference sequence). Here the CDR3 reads CASSQGTGSYNEQFF. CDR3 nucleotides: TGTGCCAGCAGCCAAGGGACAGGCTCCTACAATGAGCAGTTCTTC.

The CDR3 coding sequence is TGTGCCAGCAGCTTAGGGTTGCTCGGTGAAGCTTTCTTT. It codes for CASSLGLLGEAFF. The chain joins TRBV7-9 to TRBJ1-1; the D is unclear. The V end was cut by 1 base, the J end by 7 bases, with 10 bases between. The germline gives CDR1 SEHNR, CDR2 FQNEAQ (reference sequence). The CDR3 runs 13 residues.

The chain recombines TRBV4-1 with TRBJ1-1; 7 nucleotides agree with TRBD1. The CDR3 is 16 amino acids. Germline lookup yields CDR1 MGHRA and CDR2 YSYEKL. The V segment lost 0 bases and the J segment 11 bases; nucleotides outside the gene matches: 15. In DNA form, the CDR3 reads TGCGCCAGCAGCCAAGATGCCCAGGGGGGGTATTGGTGGGCTTTCTTT. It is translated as CASSQDAQGGYWWAFF.

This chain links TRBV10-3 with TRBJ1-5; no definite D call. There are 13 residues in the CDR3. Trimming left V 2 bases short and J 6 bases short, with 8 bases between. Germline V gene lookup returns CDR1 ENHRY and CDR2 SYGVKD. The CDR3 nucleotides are TGTGCCATCAGTGAGGAACCCCCTCAGCCCCAGCATTTT. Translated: CAISEEPPQPQHF.

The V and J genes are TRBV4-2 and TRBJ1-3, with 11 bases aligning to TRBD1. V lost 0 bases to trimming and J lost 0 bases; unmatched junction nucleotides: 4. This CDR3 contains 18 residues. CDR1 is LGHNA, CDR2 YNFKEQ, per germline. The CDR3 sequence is CASSQDGTGGISGNTIYF. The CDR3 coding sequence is TGTGCCAGCAGCCAAGACGGGACAGGGGGTATCTCTGGAAACACCATATATTTT.

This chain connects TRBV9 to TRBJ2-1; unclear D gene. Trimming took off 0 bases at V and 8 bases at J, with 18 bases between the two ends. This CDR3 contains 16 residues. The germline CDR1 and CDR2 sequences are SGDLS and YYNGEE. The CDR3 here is CASSVGPSVSVDEQFF. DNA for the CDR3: TGTGCCAGCAGCGTAGGCCCGTCGGTAAGCGTAGATGAGCAGTTCTTC.

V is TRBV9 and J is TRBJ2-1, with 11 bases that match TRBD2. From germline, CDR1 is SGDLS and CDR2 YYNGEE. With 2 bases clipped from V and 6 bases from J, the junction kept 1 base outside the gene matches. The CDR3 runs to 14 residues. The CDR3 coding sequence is TGTGCCAGCAGCGTTAGCGGGAGGGCCAATGAGCAGTTCTTC. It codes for CASSVSGRANEQFF.

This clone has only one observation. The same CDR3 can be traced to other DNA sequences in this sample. The CDR3 loop reads CASSIGQNNEQFF. CDR3 DNA sequence: TGTGCCAGTAGTATAGGACAGAACAATGAGCAGTTCTTC. The genes are TRBV19 and TRBJ2-1; possible D gene TRBD1, 5 bases. V dropped 1 base and J dropped 5 bases, with 6 bases sitting between them. The CDR3 totals 13 residues. CDR1 is LNHDA, CDR2 SQIVND, per germline (reference sequence).

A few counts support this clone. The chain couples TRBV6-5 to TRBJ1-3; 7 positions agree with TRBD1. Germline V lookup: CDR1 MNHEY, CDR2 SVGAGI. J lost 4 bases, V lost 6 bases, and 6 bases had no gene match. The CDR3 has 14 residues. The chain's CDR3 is CASSLTGRGNTIYF. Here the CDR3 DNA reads TGTGCCAGCAGCTTGACAGGGCGGGGAAACACCATATATTTT.

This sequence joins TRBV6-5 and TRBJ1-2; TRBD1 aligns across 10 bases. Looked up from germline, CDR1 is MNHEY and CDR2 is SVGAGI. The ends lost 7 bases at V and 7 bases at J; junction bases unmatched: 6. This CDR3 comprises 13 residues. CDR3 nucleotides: TGTGCCAGCAAGACTGACAGGGGGCTTGGCTACACCTTC. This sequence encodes CASKTDRGLGYTF.

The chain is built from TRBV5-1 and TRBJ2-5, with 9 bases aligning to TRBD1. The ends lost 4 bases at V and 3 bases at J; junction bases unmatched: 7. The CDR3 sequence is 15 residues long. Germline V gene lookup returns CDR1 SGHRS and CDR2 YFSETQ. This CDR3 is CASSPDGTGKETQYF. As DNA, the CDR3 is TGCGCCAGCAGCCCGGACGGGACAGGGAAAGAGACCCAGTACTTC. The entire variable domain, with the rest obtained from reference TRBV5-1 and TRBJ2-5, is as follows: KAGVTQTPRYLIKTRGQQVTLSCSPISGHRSVSWYQQTPGQGLQFLFEYFSETQRNKGNFPGRFSGRQFSNSRSEMNVSTLELGDSALYLCASSPDGTGKETQYFGPGTRLLVL.

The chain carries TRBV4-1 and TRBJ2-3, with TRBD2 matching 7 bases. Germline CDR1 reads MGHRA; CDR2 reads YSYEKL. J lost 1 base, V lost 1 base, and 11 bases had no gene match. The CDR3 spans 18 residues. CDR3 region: CASSQVKSGGGGTDTQYF. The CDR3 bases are TGCGCCAGCAGCCAAGTCAAATCGGGGGGTGGAGGCACAGATACGCAGTATTTT.

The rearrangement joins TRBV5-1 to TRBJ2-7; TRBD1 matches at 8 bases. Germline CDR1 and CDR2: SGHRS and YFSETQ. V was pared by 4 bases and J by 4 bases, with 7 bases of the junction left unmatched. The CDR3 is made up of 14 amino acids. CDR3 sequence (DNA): TGCGCCAGCAGCCTTTCAGGGGGCAAATACGAGCAGTACTTC. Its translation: CASSLSGGKYEQYF.

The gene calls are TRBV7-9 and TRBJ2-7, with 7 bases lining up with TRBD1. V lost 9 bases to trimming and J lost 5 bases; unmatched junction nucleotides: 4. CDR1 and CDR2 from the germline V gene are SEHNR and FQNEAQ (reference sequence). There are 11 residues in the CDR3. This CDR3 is CASEGANEQYF. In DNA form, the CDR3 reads TGTGCCAGTGAGGGGGCTAACGAGCAGTACTTC. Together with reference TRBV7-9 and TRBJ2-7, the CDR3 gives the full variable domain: DTGVSQNPRHKITKRGQNVTFRCDPISEHNRLYWYRQTLGQGPEFLTYFQNEAQLEKSRLLSDRFSAERPKGSFSTLEIQRTEQGDSAMYLCASEGANEQYFGPGTRLTVT.

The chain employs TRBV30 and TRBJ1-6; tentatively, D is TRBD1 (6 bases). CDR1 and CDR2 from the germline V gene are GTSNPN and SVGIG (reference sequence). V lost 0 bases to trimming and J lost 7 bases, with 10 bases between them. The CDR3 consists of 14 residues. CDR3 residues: CAWSVLGTNSPLHF. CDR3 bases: TGTGCCTGGAGTGTACTCGGGACAAATTCACCCCTCCACTTT.

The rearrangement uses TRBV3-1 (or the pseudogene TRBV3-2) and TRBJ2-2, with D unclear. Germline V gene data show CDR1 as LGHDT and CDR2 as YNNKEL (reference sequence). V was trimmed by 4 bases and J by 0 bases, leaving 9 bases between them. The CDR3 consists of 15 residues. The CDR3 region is CASSLGLANTGELFF. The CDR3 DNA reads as TGTGCCAGCAGCCTTGGGCTAGCGAACACCGGGGAGCTGTTTTTT.

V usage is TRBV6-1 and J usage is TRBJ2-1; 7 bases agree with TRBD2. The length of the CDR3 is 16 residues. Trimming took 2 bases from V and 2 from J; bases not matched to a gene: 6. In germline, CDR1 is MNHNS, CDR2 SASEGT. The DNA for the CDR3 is TGTGCCAGCAGTGAACGGGGGGTTCCTCCCTACAATGAGCAGTTCTTC. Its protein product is CASSERGVPPYNEQFF.

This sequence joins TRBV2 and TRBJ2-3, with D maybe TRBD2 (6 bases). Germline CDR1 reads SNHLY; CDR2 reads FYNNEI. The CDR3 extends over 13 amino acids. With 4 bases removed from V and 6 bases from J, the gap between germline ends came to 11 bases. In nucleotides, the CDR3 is TGTGCCAGCAGTGTACGGGAGTTTGATACGCAGTATTTT. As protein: CASSVREFDTQYF.

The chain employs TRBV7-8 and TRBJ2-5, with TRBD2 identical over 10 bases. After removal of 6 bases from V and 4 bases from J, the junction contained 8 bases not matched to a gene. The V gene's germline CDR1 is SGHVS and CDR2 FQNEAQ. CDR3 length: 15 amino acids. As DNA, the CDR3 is TGTGCCAGCAGTCCGACTAGCGGGTTTAGAGAGACCCAGTACTTC. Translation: CASSPTSGFRETQYF. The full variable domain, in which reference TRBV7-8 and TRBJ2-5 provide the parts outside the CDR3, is GAGVSQSPRYKVAKRGQDVALRCDPISGHVSLFWYQQALGQGPEFLTYFQNEAQLDKSGLPSDRFFAERPEGSVSTLKIQRTQQEDSAVYLCASSPTSGFRETQYFGPGTRLLVL.

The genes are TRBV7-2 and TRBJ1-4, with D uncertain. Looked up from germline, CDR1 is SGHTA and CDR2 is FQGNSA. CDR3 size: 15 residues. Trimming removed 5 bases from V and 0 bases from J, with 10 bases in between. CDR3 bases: TGTGCCAGCAGCCCTCAGCCAGCAACTAATGAAAAACTGTTTTTT. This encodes CASSPQPATNEKLFF.

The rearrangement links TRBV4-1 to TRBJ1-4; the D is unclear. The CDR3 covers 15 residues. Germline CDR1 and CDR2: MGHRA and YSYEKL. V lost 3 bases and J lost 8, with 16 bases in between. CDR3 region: CASSQPRMGVEKLFF. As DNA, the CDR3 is TGCGCCAGCAGCCAGCCACGGATGGGAGTCGAAAAACTGTTTTTT.

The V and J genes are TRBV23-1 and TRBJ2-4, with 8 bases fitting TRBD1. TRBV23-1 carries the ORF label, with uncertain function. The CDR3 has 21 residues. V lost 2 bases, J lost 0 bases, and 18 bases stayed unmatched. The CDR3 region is CASSQEKSRTGRNLAKNIQYF. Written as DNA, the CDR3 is TGCGCCAGCAGTCAAGAAAAAAGTCGGACAGGGCGGAATCTAGCCAAAAACATTCAGTACTTC.

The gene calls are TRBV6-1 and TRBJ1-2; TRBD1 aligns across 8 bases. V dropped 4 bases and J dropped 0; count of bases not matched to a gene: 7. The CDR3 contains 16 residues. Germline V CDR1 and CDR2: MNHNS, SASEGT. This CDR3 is CASSVAGGATNYGYTF. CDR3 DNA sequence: TGTGCCAGCAGTGTTGCAGGGGGCGCAACTAACTATGGCTACACCTTC.

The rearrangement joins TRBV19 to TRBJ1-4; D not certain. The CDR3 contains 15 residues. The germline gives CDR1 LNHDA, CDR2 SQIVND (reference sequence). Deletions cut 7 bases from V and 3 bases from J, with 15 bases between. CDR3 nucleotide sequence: TGTGCCAGTAATGGAGGGCTGGGAGCTAATGAAAAACTGTTTTTT. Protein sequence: CASNGGLGANEKLFF.